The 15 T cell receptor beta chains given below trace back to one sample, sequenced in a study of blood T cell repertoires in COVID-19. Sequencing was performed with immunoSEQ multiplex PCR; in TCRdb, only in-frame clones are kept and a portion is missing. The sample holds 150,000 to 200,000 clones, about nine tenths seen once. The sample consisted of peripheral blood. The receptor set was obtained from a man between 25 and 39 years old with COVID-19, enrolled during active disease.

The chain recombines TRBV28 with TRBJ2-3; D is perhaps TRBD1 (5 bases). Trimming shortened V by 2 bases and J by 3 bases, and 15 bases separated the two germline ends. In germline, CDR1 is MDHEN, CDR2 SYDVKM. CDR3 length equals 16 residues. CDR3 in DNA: TGTGCCAGCAGTTTAGGCAGGGATATTGGGACAGATACGCAGTATTTT. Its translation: CASSLGRDIGTDTQYF. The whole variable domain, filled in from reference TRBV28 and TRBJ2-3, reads DVKVTQSSRYLVKRTGEKVFLECVQDMDHENMFWYRQDPGLGLRLIYFSYDVKMKEKGDIPEGYSVSREKKERFSLILESASTNQTSMYLCASSLGRDIGTDTQYFGPGTRLTVL.

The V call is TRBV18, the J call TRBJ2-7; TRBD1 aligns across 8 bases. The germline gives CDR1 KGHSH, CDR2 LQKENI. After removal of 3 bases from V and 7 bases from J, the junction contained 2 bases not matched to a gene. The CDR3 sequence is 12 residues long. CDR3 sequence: CASSPGQGEQYF. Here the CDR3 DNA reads TGTGCCAGCTCACCCGGACAGGGAGAGCAGTACTTC.

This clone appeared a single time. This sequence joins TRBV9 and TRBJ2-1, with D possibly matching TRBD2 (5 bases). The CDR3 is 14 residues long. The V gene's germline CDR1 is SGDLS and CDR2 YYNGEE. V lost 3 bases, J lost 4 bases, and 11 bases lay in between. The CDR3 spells CASSAEVRYNEQFF. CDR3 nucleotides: TGTGCCAGCAGCGCGGAGGTCCGTTACAATGAGCAGTTCTTC.

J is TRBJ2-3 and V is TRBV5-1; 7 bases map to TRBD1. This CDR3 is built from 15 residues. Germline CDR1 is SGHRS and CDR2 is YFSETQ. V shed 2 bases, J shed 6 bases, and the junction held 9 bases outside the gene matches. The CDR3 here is CASSLEGGRMDTQYF. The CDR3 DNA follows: TGCGCCAGCAGCTTAGAAGGGGGCAGGATGGATACGCAGTATTTT.

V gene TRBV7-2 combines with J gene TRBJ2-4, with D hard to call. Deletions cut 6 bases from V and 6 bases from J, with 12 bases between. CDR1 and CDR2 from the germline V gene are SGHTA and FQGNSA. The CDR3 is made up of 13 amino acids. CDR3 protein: CASSDNLRNIQYF. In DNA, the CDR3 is TGTGCCAGCAGTGATAATTTGCGAAACATTCAGTACTTC.

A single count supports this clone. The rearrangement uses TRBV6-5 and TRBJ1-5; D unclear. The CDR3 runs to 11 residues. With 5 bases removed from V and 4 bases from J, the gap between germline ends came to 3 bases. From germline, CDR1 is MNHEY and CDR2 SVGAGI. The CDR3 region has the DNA TGTGCCAGCAGTCCTAATCAGCCCCAGCATTTT. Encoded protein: CASSPNQPQHF.

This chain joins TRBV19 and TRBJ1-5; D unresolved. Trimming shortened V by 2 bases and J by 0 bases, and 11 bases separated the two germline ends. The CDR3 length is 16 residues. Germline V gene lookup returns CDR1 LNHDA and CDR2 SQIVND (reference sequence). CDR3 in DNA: TGTGCCAGTAGTATACATTCAGGCGATAGCAATCAGCCCCAGCATTTT. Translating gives CASSIHSGDSNQPQHF.

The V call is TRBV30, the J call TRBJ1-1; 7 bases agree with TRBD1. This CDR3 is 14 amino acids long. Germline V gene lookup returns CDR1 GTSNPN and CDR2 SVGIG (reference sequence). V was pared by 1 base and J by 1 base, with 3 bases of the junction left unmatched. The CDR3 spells CAWSEYRGNTEAFF. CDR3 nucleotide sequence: TGTGCCTGGAGTGAATACAGGGGGAACACTGAAGCTTTCTTT.

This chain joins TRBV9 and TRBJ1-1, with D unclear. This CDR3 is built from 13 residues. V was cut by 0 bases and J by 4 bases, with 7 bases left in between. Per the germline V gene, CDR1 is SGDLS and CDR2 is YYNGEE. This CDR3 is CASSVGDGTEAFF. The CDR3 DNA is TGTGCCAGCAGCGTAGGAGATGGCACTGAAGCTTTCTTT. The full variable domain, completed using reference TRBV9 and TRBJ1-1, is DSGVTQTPKHLITATGQRVTLRCSPRSGDLSVYWYQQSLDQGLQFLIQYYNGEERAKGNILERFSAQQFPDLHSELNLSSLELGDSALYFCASSVGDGTEAFFGQGTRLTVV.

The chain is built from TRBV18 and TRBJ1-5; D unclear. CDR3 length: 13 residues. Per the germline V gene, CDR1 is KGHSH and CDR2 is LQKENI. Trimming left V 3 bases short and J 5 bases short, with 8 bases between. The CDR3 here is CASSPTVDQPQHF. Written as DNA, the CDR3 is TGTGCCAGCTCACCTACCGTAGATCAGCCCCAGCATTTT.

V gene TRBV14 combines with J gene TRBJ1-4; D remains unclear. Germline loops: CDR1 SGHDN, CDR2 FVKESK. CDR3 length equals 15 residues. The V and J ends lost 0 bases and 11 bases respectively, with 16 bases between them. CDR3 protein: CASSQDFPIRGKLFF. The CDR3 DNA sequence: TGTGCCAGCAGCCAAGATTTCCCCATTCGGGGTAAACTGTTTTTT.

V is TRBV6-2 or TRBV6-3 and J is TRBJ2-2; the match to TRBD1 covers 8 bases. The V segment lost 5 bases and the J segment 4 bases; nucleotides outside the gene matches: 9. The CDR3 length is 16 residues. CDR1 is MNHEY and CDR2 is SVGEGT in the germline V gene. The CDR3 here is CASSNPGQVLTGELFF. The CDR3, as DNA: TGTGCCAGCAGTAACCCGGGACAGGTTCTCACCGGGGAGCTGTTTTTT.

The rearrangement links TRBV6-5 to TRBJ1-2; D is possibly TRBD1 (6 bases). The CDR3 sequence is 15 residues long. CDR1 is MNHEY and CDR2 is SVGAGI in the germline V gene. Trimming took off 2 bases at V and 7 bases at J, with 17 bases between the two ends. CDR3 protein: CASSYTIQGTPGYTF. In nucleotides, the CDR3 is TGTGCCAGCAGTTACACCATACAGGGCACCCCTGGCTACACCTTC.

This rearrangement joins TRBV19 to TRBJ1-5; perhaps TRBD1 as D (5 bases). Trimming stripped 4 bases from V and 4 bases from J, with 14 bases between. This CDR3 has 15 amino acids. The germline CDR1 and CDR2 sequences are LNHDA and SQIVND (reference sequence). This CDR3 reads CASSKQGGNNQPQHF. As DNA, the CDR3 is TGTGCCAGTAGTAAGCAGGGCGGAAATAATCAGCCCCAGCATTTT.

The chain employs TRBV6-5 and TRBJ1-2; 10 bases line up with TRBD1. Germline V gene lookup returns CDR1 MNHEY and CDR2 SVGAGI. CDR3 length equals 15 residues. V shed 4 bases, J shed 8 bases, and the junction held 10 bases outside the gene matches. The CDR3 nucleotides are TGTGCCAGCAGTTCCCCGGGACAGGGGATTAAGGGCTACACCTTC. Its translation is CASSSPGQGIKGYTF.